These 4 T cell receptor beta chains came from one sample sequenced in a study of blood T cell repertoires in COVID-19. Repertoires were generated with immunoSEQ multiplex PCR, while TCRdb's copy carries only in-frame clones and drops some. The sample comprises some 140,000 clones, roughly 84% of which are singletons, and 5% to 6% rests with the top ten. Sequenced: PBMCs or T cells enriched from blood (not recorded which). Every receptor here comes from a middle-aged man with acute COVID-19.

V is TRBV7-8 and J is TRBJ1-2, with 10 bases that match TRBD1. The V and J ends lost 7 bases and 2 bases, in that order; junction bases with no gene match: 16. Germline lookup yields CDR1 SGHVS and CDR2 FQNEAQ. CDR3 size: 18 residues. The chain's CDR3 is CASTPSSLMGQGNYGYTF. The CDR3 DNA is TGTGCCAGCACACCCTCTAGTCTTATGGGACAGGGGAACTATGGCTACACCTTC.

DNA of the CDR3: TGTGCCAGCAGCGTAATGGGACAGGCCAACTACAATGAGCAGTTCTTC. It translates to CASSVMGQANYNEQFF. J is TRBJ2-1 and V is TRBV9; 8 bases match TRBD1. V was pared by 1 base and J by 3 bases, with 6 bases of the junction left unmatched. CDR1 and CDR2 from the germline V gene are SGDLS and YYNGEE. The length of the CDR3 is 16 residues.

The CDR3, as DNA: TGTGCCAGTAGACCCCGGGGGAACACTGAAGCTTTCTTT. This gives the protein CASRPRGNTEAFF. This chain uses TRBV19 with TRBJ1-1; D unresolved. The V gene lost 6 bases and the J gene lost 1 base, with 9 bases spanning the gap. Germline V gene sequence: CDR1 LNHDA, CDR2 SQIVND (reference sequence). This CDR3 is built from 13 residues.

CDR3 bases: TGTGCCAGCAGCCAACACCCAGGGACTGAAGCTTTCTTT. It yields the protein CASSQHPGTEAFF. This chain uses TRBV14 with TRBJ1-1; TRBD1 is a possible D gene (5 bases). The CDR3 runs to 13 residues. From germline, CDR1 is SGHDN and CDR2 FVKESK. Trimming took off 2 bases at V and 5 bases at J, with 9 bases between the two ends.